The 14 T cell receptor beta chains reported below all come from one sample, sequenced in a study of T cells in Graves' hyperthyroidism and ophthalmopathy. Researchers took RNA transcripts and amplified the TCR beta CDR3 regions from them. An initial round of RT-PCR targeting the TCR CDR3 relied on the HTBI primer set. MiXCR, applied by TCRdb to the multiplex PCR reads, yields one record per CDR3 protein. The sample lists more than 650,000 distinct CDR3 sequences, about 15% occurring once. Specimen: blood. The receptors here all came from a woman between 18 and 29 years old with Graves' hyperthyroidism.

This clonotype was seen many times. V is TRBV20-1 and J is TRBJ2-5; D might be TRBD1 (6 bases). V was trimmed by 6 bases and J by 11 bases, leaving 13 bases between them. Germline lookup yields CDR1 DFQATT and CDR2 SNEGSKA (reference sequence). The CDR3 consists of 10 residues. CDR3 bases: TGCAGTGCGGCAGGGGAATATCAGTACTTC. Protein product: CSAAGEYQYF.

J is TRBJ2-7 and V is TRBV7-2; 7 bases are a match to TRBD2. The V segment lost 2 bases and the J segment 5 bases; nucleotides outside the gene matches: 12. The CDR3 sequence is 16 residues long. Germline values: CDR1 SGHTA, CDR2 FQGNSA. The CDR3 is CASSLFTFGGSHEQYF. CDR3 nucleotides: TGTGCCAGCAGCTTATTCACGTTCGGCGGGAGCCACGAGCAGTACTTC.

This chain uses TRBV20-1 with TRBJ2-5, with 9 bases aligning to TRBD2. The CDR3 runs 14 residues. CDR1 and CDR2 from the germline V gene are DFQATT and SNEGSKA (reference sequence). V dropped 5 bases and J dropped 2; count of bases not matched to a gene: 6. The CDR3: CSALPLAGQETQYF. In nucleotides, the CDR3 is TGCAGTGCTCTCCCTCTAGCGGGACAAGAGACCCAGTACTTC.

This clonotype was counted at least ten times. The genes are TRBV28 and TRBJ2-5; D gene uncertain. Per the germline V gene, CDR1 is MDHEN and CDR2 is SYDVKM. The CDR3 sequence is 14 residues long. The V end lost 5 bases, the J end lost 2 bases, and 12 bases lay between the germline ends. CDR3 nucleotides: TGTGCCAGCAGTGAGGCCTTGATTCAAGAGACCCAGTACTTC. Encoded protein: CASSEALIQETQYF.

This chain connects TRBV4-3 to TRBJ2-4; D gene uncertain. CDR3 length: 16 residues. The germline gives CDR1 LGHNA, CDR2 YSLEER. The V gene lost 4 bases and the J gene lost 3 bases, with 16 bases spanning the gap. The CDR3 spells CASSPGYLQGKNIQYF. CDR3 sequence (DNA): TGCGCCAGCAGCCCTGGTTACCTCCAAGGCAAAAACATTCAGTACTTC.

The rearrangement uses TRBV9 and TRBJ1-4; D call uncertain. Germline CDR1 is SGDLS and CDR2 is YYNGEE. V lost 4 bases and J lost 0, with 19 bases in between. The CDR3 sequence is 18 residues long. The CDR3 loop is CASSPHPGGSATNEKLFF. CDR3 sequence (DNA): TGTGCCAGCAGCCCTCACCCGGGTGGATCTGCAACTAATGAAAAACTGTTTTTT.

This clonotype occurred many times. The rearrangement joins TRBV11-3 to TRBJ2-1, with D uncertain. Germline lookup yields CDR1 SGHNT and CDR2 YENEEA. The CDR3 totals 13 residues. Deletions cut 3 bases from V and 4 bases from J, with 7 bases between. CDR3 sequence (DNA): TGTGCCAGCAGCTTCCCTACTTACAATGAGCAGTTCTTC. Its translation: CASSFPTYNEQFF.

This clonotype has just a few counts. V is TRBV25-1 and J is TRBJ1-2; D call uncertain. The V end lost 2 bases, the J end lost 8 bases, and 12 bases lay between the germline ends. The germline CDR1 and CDR2 sequences are MGHDK and SYGVNS. The CDR3 contains 13 residues. CDR3 nucleotides: TGTGCCAGCAGTGAAAGAGGGAGTAGGGGCTACACCTTC. This translates into CASSERGSRGYTF.

This chain connects TRBV27 to TRBJ1-2, with D tentatively TRBD1 (6 bases). The V and J ends lost 5 bases and 7 bases respectively, with 14 bases between them. Germline V gives CDR1 MNHEY, CDR2 SMNVEV (reference sequence). The CDR3 totals 13 residues. CDR3 residues: CASSRTGSGGYTF. CDR3 in DNA: TGTGCCAGCAGTCGAACAGGGTCCGGTGGCTACACCTTC.

This clonotype was seen repeatedly, ten times or more. The chain has TRBV27 and TRBJ2-5, with D possibly being TRBD1 (5 bases). V lost 8 bases and J 6 bases, leaving 16 bases between the germline ends. CDR1 and CDR2 from the germline V gene are MNHEY and SMNVEV (reference sequence). The CDR3 runs to 13 residues. The CDR3 nucleotides read TGTGCCAGCGGTCGGCGTGGGGCGAAGACCCAGTACTTC. Translated: CASGRRGAKTQYF.

The chain recombines TRBV18 with TRBJ1-2, with a tentative D call TRBD1 (5 bases). Germline V gene sequence: CDR1 KGHSH, CDR2 LQKENI. This CDR3 comprises 13 residues. V lost 3 bases to trimming and J lost 3 bases, with 8 bases between them. The CDR3 DNA reads as TGTGCCAGCTCACCCAGGGTGGACTATGGCTACACCTTC. As protein: CASSPRVDYGYTF.

This clonotype was seen many times. This chain joins TRBV20-1 and TRBJ1-5; TRBD1 matches at 8 bases. Germline-derived CDR1 and CDR2 are DFQATT and SNEGSKA (reference sequence). This CDR3 is built from 16 residues. The junction had 11 bases not matched to a gene; V was cut back by 3 bases and J by 4 bases. CDR3 amino acids: CSASEGTGPGNQPQHF. Written as DNA, the CDR3 is TGCAGTGCTAGCGAAGGGACAGGACCAGGGAATCAGCCCCAGCATTTT.

This clonotype was counted many times. The V and J genes are TRBV28 and TRBJ2-2, with TRBD2 identical over 11 bases. V dropped 3 bases and J dropped 6; count of bases not matched to a gene: 3. Germline V CDR1 and CDR2: MDHEN, SYDVKM. The CDR3 runs 15 residues. The CDR3: CASSFPGLAAGELFF. As DNA, the CDR3 is TGTGCCAGCAGTTTCCCGGGACTAGCGGCCGGGGAGCTGTTTTTT.

This clonotype was seen repeatedly, ten times or more. This chain uses TRBV6-2 or TRBV6-3 with TRBJ1-5; 7 nucleotides align to TRBD1. The CDR3 is made up of 15 amino acids. Unmatched junction bases numbered 5, after V lost 6 bases and J lost 0 bases. Germline assignment: CDR1 MNHEY and CDR2 SVGEGT. CDR3 amino acids: CASRPTGNSNQPQHF. For the CDR3, the DNA is TGTGCCAGCAGACCGACAGGGAATAGCAATCAGCCCCAGCATTTT.